The clone carrying this TCR beta chain appeared a few times. The CDR3 runs 17 residues. Trimming at V came to 0 bases and at J to 1 base, leaving 7 bases not matched to a gene. Germline lookup yields CDR1 LGHNA and CDR2 YSLEER. The data were obtained in a study of blood T cell repertoires in COVID-19. In the study overall: In each case, the material was cDNA or gDNA derived from T cells, B-cell-depleted T cells, or PBMCs.

The protocol was immunoSEQ multiplex PCR, while the TCRdb copy is restricted to in-frame clones and leaves out a portion. This sample has about 230,000 clones, with 75% to 85% found just once. The rearrangement links TRBV4-3 to TRBJ2-3, with TRBD2 matching over 7 bases. This receptor was obtained from a man aged 40-50 years who had recovered from COVID-19. The specimen was peripheral blood. The chain's CDR3 is CASSQEFGTSGTDTQYF. CDR3 nucleotides: TGCGCCAGCAGCCAAGAGTTCGGTACTAGCGGCACAGATACGCAGTATTTT.